One sample yielded the 29 T cell receptor beta chains listed below, sequenced in a study of identical twins. MiXCR was run by TCRdb on the 5' RACE reads, yielding one entry per CDR3 protein. The sample gives under 1 million distinct CDR3 sequences, 9% to 15% of which show up once; 1.5% to 2% is in the top ten. This same sample was also taken into another study, of yellow fever vaccine responses in identical twins.

The sequenced sample consisted of PBMCs. These receptors all come from a woman aged 18-35 years in good health.

This clonotype was counted only a few times. This chain links TRBV7-6 with TRBJ1-1; no firm D call. The CDR3 is made up of 12 amino acids. With 4 bases removed from V and 6 bases from J, the gap between germline ends came to 9 bases. Germline CDR1 SGHVS, CDR2 FNYEAQ. CDR3 loop: CASSSWGSEAFF. In DNA, the CDR3 is TGTGCCAGCAGCTCGTGGGGATCTGAAGCTTTCTTT.

This clonotype was detected only a few times. The rearrangement uses TRBV29-1 and TRBJ2-1; TRBD2 agrees at 15 bases. Germline values: CDR1 SQVTM, CDR2 ANQGSEA. This CDR3 comprises 14 residues. The trim removed 6 bases at V and 10 bases at J, leaving 7 bases unmatched. CDR3 region: CSVNGLAGGGEQFF. DNA of the CDR3: TGCAGCGTCAATGGACTAGCGGGAGGGGGCGAGCAGTTCTTC.

This clonotype was seen only a few times. The genes are TRBV27 and TRBJ2-1; 7 bases align to TRBD2. With 1 base clipped from V and 7 bases from J, the junction kept 10 bases outside the gene matches. The germline CDR1 and CDR2 sequences are MNHEY and SMNVEV (reference sequence). This CDR3 comprises 16 residues. The CDR3: CASSLFGGSNKNEQFF. In nucleotides, the CDR3 is TGTGCCAGCAGTTTATTTGGCGGGAGTAATAAGAATGAGCAGTTCTTC.

The rearrangement links TRBV11-2 to TRBJ2-2; D might be TRBD1 (6 bases). This CDR3 is 14 amino acids long. In germline, CDR1 is SGHAT, CDR2 FQNNGV. Trimming shortened V by 3 bases and J by 6 bases, and 11 bases separated the two germline ends. The CDR3 DNA sequence: TGTGCCAGCAGCTTGGTATGGGGGCCCGGGGAGCTGTTTTTT. Amino acid sequence: CASSLVWGPGELFF.

The sample holds a few counts of this clonotype. This chain connects TRBV4-1 to TRBJ2-5; 8 bases match TRBD2. The CDR3 sequence is 18 residues long. CDR1 is MGHRA, CDR2 YSYEKL, per germline. Trimming removed 1 base from V and 4 bases from J; junction bases left unmatched: 14. In nucleotides, the CDR3 is TGCGCCAGCAGCCAAGGGGAGGCCAGCGGGAGTCTCGGAGAGACCCAGTACTTC. Translating gives CASSQGEASGSLGETQYF.

This chain uses TRBV4-1 with TRBJ2-7; D possibly corresponds to TRBD1 (5 bases). The germline CDR1 and CDR2 sequences are MGHRA and YSYEKL. There are 14 residues in the CDR3. V gave up 0 bases and J gave up 5 bases, with 11 bases separating them. Here the CDR3 DNA reads TGCGCCAGCAGCCAAGATCAGGGATCCCACGAGCAGTACGTC. Encoded protein: CASSQDQGSHEQYV.

The CDR3 region has the DNA TGTGCCAGCAGGGGGAGCGGGGTCAATGAGCAGTTCTTC. This translates into CASRGSGVNEQFF. The gene calls are TRBV2 and TRBJ2-1, with 7 bases aligning to TRBD2. The CDR3 consists of 13 residues. Germline V gives CDR1 SNHLY, CDR2 FYNNEI. The V and J ends lost 6 bases and 6 bases, in that order; junction bases with no gene match: 5.

The sample holds a few counts of this clonotype. The rearrangement joins TRBV4-2 to TRBJ2-5; 11 bases map to TRBD2. The CDR3 runs 17 residues. With V trimmed by 0 bases and J by 4 bases, 7 bases remained unmatched. CDR1 is LGHNA, CDR2 YNFKEQ, per germline. CDR3 nucleotides: TGTGCCAGCAGCCAAGATGTAGGGCTAGCGGGGGGAGAGACCCAGTACTTC. This encodes CASSQDVGLAGGETQYF.

This clonotype was detected ten times or more. The rearrangement joins TRBV27 to TRBJ2-5; D uncertain. Per the germline V gene, CDR1 is MNHEY and CDR2 is SMNVEV (reference sequence). V lost 3 bases to trimming and J lost 0 bases, with 5 bases between them. The CDR3 is made up of 13 amino acids. The CDR3 is CASSLANQETQYF. In nucleotides, the CDR3 is TGTGCCAGCAGTTTGGCCAACCAAGAGACCCAGTACTTC.

This clonotype came up many times. V gene TRBV12-3 or TRBV12-4 combines with J gene TRBJ1-5; TRBD1 is a possible D gene (5 bases). Between the trimmed V and J ends, which lost 1 base and 7 bases, there was a span of 14 bases. The CDR3 sequence is 15 residues long. CDR3 sequence (DNA): TGTGCCAGCAGTTTAGGATCAGGGCTGGGACAGCCCCAGCATTTT. It translates to CASSLGSGLGQPQHF.

In this sample, this clonotype turned up many times. The chain recombines TRBV10-3 with TRBJ2-1, with D possibly being TRBD2 (5 bases). The CDR3 contains 14 residues. Trimming pared 4 bases from V and 1 base from J, leaving 8 bases between. CDR1 and CDR2 from the germline V gene are ENHRY and SYGVKD. Here the CDR3 reads CAISVWESYNEQFF. The CDR3 DNA sequence: TGTGCCATCAGTGTGTGGGAGTCCTACAATGAGCAGTTCTTC.

The chain joins TRBV7-9 to TRBJ2-1; D may be TRBD2 (5 bases). The germline gives CDR1 SEHNR, CDR2 FQNEAQ (reference sequence). Trimming took 6 bases from V and 7 from J, leaving 19 bases between them. This CDR3 spans 15 amino acids. The CDR3 region has the DNA TGTGCCAGCAGTTCTAGTGCACCGAGACTAAATGAGCAGTTCTTC. This codes for CASSSSAPRLNEQFF.

This clonotype came up once. The chain is built from TRBV12-3 or TRBV12-4 and TRBJ2-5; 9 bases line up with TRBD2. The J segment lost 5 bases and the V segment lost 6 bases, leaving 10 bases of the junction unmatched. The CDR3 covers 15 residues. The CDR3 coding sequence is TGTGCCAGCAGGCGCGGGAGGGCCCTCGGGGAGACCCAGTACTTC. Its translation is CASRRGRALGETQYF.

The chain is built from TRBV20-1 and TRBJ2-3, with D unresolved. The germline CDR1 and CDR2 sequences are DFQATT and SNEGSKA (reference sequence). The length of the CDR3 is 15 residues. The V and J ends lost 1 base and 6 bases respectively, with 17 bases between them. As DNA, the CDR3 is TGCAGTGCTAGAGCCTTGGGCCTAGTTGGTGATACGCAGTATTTT. Its translation: CSARALGLVGDTQYF.

In this sample, this clonotype turned up many times. The rearrangement joins TRBV28 to TRBJ2-1; possibly TRBD2 for D (5 bases). With 7 bases removed from V and 3 bases from J, the gap between germline ends came to 13 bases. CDR1 is MDHEN, CDR2 SYDVKM, per germline. This CDR3 is 14 amino acids long. The CDR3 protein is CASIEERNYNEQFF. The CDR3 bases are TGTGCCAGCATTGAGGAGCGGAACTACAATGAGCAGTTCTTC.

The chain recombines TRBV4-2 with TRBJ2-2; 8 bases line up with TRBD1. The CDR3 runs 15 residues. Germline assignment: CDR1 LGHNA and CDR2 YNFKEQ. J was trimmed by 8 bases and V by 2 bases; bases with no gene match: 7. CDR3 sequence: CASSQQGALGGELFF. CDR3 DNA: TGTGCCAGCAGCCAACAGGGGGCGTTGGGAGGGGAGCTGTTTTTT.

This chain joins TRBV5-1 and TRBJ2-7, with D perhaps TRBD2 (5 bases). V lost 0 bases, J lost 7 bases, and 14 bases lay in between. The CDR3 spans 14 residues. The V gene's germline CDR1 is SGHRS and CDR2 YFSETQ. In DNA form, the CDR3 reads TGCGCCAGCAGCTTGGCACGATCCTCGGGGGAGCAGTACGTC. Protein product: CASSLARSSGEQYV.

This clonotype was found many times. The chain combines TRBV9 with TRBJ2-2; the D call may be TRBD1 or TRBD2 (5 bases each). This CDR3 has 15 amino acids. Per the germline V gene, CDR1 is SGDLS and CDR2 is YYNGEE. Trimming left V 3 bases short and J 6 bases short, with 15 bases between. CDR3 in amino acids: CASSASGPRSGELFF. In DNA, the CDR3 is TGTGCCAGCAGCGCTTCGGGACCCCGATCCGGGGAGCTGTTTTTT.

This clonotype was seen at least ten times. The chain has TRBV2 and TRBJ2-1, with 10 bases identical to TRBD2. Germline CDR1 SNHLY, CDR2 FYNNEI. After removal of 7 bases from V and 3 bases from J, the junction contained 6 bases not matched to a gene. The CDR3 is 15 amino acids. The CDR3 sequence: CASTAGLAVYNEQFF. The CDR3 nucleotides read TGTGCCAGCACTGCCGGACTAGCGGTCTACAATGAGCAGTTCTTC.

This clonotype was detected ten times or more. The CDR3 DNA follows: TGTGCCACCAGCAGAGATCGGGGAGGGGTTAGCTATGGCTACACCTTC. Protein: CATSRDRGGVSYGYTF. This chain joins TRBV15 and TRBJ1-2; tentative D call: TRBD1 (5 bases). The CDR3 length is 16 residues. Trimming cost V 0 bases and J 4 bases, with 15 bases left between them. Germline V gene lookup returns CDR1 LNHNV and CDR2 YYDKDF (reference sequence).

This clonotype was counted a few times. CDR3 sequence: CASSQTGAGQFF. CDR3 bases: TGCGCCAGCAGTCAGACGGGGGCGGGGCAGTTCTTC. This chain joins TRBV5-1 and TRBJ2-1, with D possibly being TRBD1 or TRBD2 (6 bases each). Trimming stripped 5 bases from V and 12 bases from J, with 15 bases between. Germline assignment: CDR1 SGHRS and CDR2 YFSETQ. This CDR3 is 12 amino acids long.

As to this clonotype: This sequence may be a read error, since a much larger clone differs from it by one base. The chain has TRBV6-1 and TRBJ2-7, with TRBD1 as a possible D gene (5 bases). The CDR3 runs to 14 residues. The germline gives CDR1 MNHNS, CDR2 SASEGT. The V and J ends lost 4 bases and 4 bases respectively, with 14 bases between them. For the CDR3, the DNA is TGTGCCAGCAGTGTTCAGGGCAATGCATACGAGCAGTACGTC. Its protein product is CASSVQGNAYEQYV.

The V and J genes are TRBV7-2 and TRBJ2-7, with D possibly TRBD1 on 5 matching bases. In germline, CDR1 is SGHTA, CDR2 FQGNSA. There are 16 residues in the CDR3. Trimming took off 5 bases at V and 2 bases at J, with 19 bases between the two ends. CDR3: CASSRGPRSSAYEQYF. In DNA form, the CDR3 reads TGTGCCAGCAGCAGGGGCCCACGGAGTTCAGCCTACGAGCAGTACTTC. Using reference TRBV7-2 and TRBJ2-7 for the parts outside the CDR3, the full variable domain is GAGVSQSPSNKVTEKGKDVELRCDPISGHTALYWYRQSLGQGLEFLIYFQGNSAPDKSGLPSDRFSAERTGGSVSTLTIQRTQQEDSAVYLCASSRGPRSSAYEQYFGPGTRLTVT.

The chain joins TRBV3-1 to TRBJ2-3; possibly TRBD2 for D (5 bases). The V and J ends lost 3 bases and 10 bases respectively, with 11 bases between them. Germline assignment: CDR1 LGHDT and CDR2 YNNKEL (reference sequence). CDR3 length: 12 residues. The CDR3 protein is CASSQSDSAQYF. CDR3 nucleotide sequence: TGTGCCAGCAGCCAGTCGGACTCGGCGCAGTATTTT.

This clonotype was observed a few times. The chain joins TRBV2 to TRBJ1-1; D gene uncertain. The germline V gene encodes CDR1 SNHLY and CDR2 FYNNEI. V lost 2 bases and J lost 11, with 12 bases in between. CDR3 length equals 12 residues. This chain's CDR3 is CASSERSVGAFF. The CDR3 DNA reads TGTGCCAGCAGTGAAAGGTCCGTTGGGGCTTTCTTT.

The rearrangement joins TRBV20-1 to TRBJ1-1; 11 bases match TRBD1. The germline V gene encodes CDR1 DFQATT and CDR2 SNEGSKA (reference sequence). The CDR3 extends over 16 amino acids. V lost 6 bases and J lost 3; bases outside the gene matches: 12. CDR3 loop: CSATGTGGFLHTEAFF. The CDR3, as DNA: TGCAGTGCGACCGGGACAGGGGGTTTTTTACACACTGAAGCTTTCTTT.

This clonotype was seen more than once but under ten times. The rearrangement uses TRBV12-3 or TRBV12-4 and TRBJ1-2, with D perhaps TRBD1 (5 bases). This CDR3 contains 16 residues. Trimming left V 2 bases short and J 3 bases short, with 16 bases between. CDR3 nucleotide sequence: TGTGCCAGCAGTTTACCCGGGCAGGGCGGGTACTATGGCTACACCTTC. Translating gives CASSLPGQGGYYGYTF.

This rearrangement joins TRBV20-1 to TRBJ2-2; the match to TRBD1 covers 7 bases. The CDR3 is made up of 15 amino acids. Germline V CDR1 and CDR2: DFQATT, SNEGSKA (reference sequence). Germline trimming cut 6 bases from V and 4 bases from J; bases unmatched to any gene: 11. The CDR3 DNA follows: TGCAGTGCGCCCGCCGGGACAGCAAGCACCGGGGAGCTGTTTTTT. Its protein is CSAPAGTASTGELFF.

The chain has TRBV12-3 or TRBV12-4 and TRBJ2-2; the match to TRBD1 covers 8 bases. The CDR3 is 15 residues long. Trimming took 6 bases from V and 6 from J; bases not matched to a gene: 9. The CDR3 DNA is TGTGCCAGCAGATCGGACAGGGTTCTGTCCGGGGAGCTGTTTTTT. It is translated as CASRSDRVLSGELFF.